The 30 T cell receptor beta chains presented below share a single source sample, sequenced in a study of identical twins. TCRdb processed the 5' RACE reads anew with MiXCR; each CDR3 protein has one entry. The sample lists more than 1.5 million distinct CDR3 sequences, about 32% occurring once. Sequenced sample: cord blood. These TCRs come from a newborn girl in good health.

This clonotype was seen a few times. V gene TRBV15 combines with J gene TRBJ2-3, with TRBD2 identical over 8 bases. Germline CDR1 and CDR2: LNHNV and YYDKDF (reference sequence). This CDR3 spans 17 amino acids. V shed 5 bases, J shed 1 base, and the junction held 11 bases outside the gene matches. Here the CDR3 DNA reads TGTGCCACCAGCGTCCGAATAAGCGGGAGCGGCACAGATACGCAGTATTTT. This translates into CATSVRISGSGTDTQYF.

The CDR3 spells CSAHRTGISNQPQHF. The CDR3 coding sequence is TGCAGTGCTCACAGGACAGGGATTAGCAATCAGCCCCAGCATTTT. The chain carries TRBV20-1 and TRBJ1-5, with 8 bases lining up with TRBD1. Trimming removed 5 bases from V and 0 bases from J; junction bases left unmatched: 6. The CDR3 totals 15 residues. CDR1 and CDR2 from the germline V gene are DFQATT and SNEGSKA (reference sequence).

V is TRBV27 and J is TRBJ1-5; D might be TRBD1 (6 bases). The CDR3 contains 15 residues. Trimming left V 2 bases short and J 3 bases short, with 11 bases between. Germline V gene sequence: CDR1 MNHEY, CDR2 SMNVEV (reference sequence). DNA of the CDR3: TGTGCCAGCAGTTTAAGACGGGGGGCCAATCAGCCCCAGCATTTT. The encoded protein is CASSLRRGANQPQHF.

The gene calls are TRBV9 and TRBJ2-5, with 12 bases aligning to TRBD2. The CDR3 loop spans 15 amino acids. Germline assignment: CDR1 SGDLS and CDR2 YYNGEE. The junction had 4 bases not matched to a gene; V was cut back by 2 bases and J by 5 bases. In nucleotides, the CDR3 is TGTGCCAGCAGCGTCCTAGCGGGGGGGCACGAGACCCAGTACTTC. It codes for CASSVLAGGHETQYF.

The chain's CDR3 is CASSFSSNEQYF. The CDR3 nucleotides are TGTGCCAGCAGCTTTTCATCGAACGAGCAGTACTTC. The V gene is TRBV7-2, the J gene TRBJ2-7; no clear D. This CDR3 has 12 amino acids. V lost 3 bases to trimming and J lost 5 bases, with 8 bases between them. From germline, CDR1 is SGHTA and CDR2 FQGNSA.

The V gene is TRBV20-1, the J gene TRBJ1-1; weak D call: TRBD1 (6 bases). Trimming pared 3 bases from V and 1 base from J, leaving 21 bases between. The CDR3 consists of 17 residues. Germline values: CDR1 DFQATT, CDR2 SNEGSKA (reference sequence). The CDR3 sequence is CSASILRQGTSNTEAFF. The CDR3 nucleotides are TGCAGTGCTAGCATTTTGCGGCAGGGGACATCGAACACTGAAGCTTTCTTT.

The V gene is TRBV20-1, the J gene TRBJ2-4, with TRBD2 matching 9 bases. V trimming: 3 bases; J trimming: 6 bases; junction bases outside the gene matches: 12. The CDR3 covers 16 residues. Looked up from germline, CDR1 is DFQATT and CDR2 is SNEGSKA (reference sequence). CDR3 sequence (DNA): TGCAGTGCTAGTTACCTAGCGGGGCGAAGGAGAAACATTCAGTACTTC. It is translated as CSASYLAGRRRNIQYF.

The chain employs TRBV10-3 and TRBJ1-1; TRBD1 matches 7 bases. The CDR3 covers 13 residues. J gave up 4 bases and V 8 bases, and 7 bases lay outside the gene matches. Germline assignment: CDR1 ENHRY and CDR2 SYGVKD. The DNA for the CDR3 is TGTGCCATCGCCAAACAGGGGCCCACTGAAGCTTTCTTT. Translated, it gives CAIAKQGPTEAFF.

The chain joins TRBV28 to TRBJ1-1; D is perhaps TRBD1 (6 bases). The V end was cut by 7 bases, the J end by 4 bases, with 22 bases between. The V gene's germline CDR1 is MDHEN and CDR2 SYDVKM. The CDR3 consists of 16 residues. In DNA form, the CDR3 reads TGTGCCAGCAAGGATGGTGGGGGGCGGACGGGCACTGAAGCTTTCTTT. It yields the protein CASKDGGGRTGTEAFF.

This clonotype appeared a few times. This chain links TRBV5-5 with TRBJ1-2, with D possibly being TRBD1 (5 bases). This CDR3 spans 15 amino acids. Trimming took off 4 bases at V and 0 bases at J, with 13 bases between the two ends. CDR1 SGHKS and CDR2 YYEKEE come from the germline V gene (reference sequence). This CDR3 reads CASSIGGPANYGYTF. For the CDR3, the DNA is TGTGCCAGCAGCATTGGGGGTCCAGCTAACTATGGCTACACCTTC.

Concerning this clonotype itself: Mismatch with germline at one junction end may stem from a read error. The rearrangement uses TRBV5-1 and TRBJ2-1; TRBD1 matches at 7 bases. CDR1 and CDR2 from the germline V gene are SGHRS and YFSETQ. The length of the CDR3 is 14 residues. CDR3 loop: CASSRDSSCNEQFF. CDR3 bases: TGCGCCAGCAGCCGGGACAGCTCCTGCAATGAGCAGTTCTTC.

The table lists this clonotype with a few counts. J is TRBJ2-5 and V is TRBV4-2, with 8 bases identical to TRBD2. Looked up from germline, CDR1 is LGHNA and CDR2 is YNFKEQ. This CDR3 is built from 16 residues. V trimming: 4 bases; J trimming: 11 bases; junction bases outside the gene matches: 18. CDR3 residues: CASSLTAGVMGNEQYF. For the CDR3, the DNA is TGTGCCAGCAGCCTTACAGCGGGAGTAATGGGTAATGAGCAGTACTTC.

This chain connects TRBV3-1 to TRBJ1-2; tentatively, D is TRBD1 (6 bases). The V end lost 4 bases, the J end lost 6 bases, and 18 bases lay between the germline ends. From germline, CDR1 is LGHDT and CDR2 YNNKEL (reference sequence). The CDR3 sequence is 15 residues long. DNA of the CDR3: TGTGCCAGCAGCCTTTGGGAGGGAGGGGACAATGGCTACACCTTC. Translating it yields CASSLWEGGDNGYTF. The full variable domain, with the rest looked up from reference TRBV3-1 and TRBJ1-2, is DTAVSQTPKYLVTQMGNDKSIKCEQNLGHDTMYWYKQDSKKFLKIMFSYNNKELIINETVPNRFSPKSPDKAHLNLHINSLELGDSAVYFCASSLWEGGDNGYTFGSGTRLTVV.

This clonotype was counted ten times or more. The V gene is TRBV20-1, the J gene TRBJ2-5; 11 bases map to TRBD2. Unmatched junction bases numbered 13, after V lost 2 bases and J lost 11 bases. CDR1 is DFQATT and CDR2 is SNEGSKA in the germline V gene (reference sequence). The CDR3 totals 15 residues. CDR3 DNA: TGCAGTGCTAGATTAAGACTAGCGGGGTCTCCTGAGCAGTACTTC. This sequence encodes CSARLRLAGSPEQYF.

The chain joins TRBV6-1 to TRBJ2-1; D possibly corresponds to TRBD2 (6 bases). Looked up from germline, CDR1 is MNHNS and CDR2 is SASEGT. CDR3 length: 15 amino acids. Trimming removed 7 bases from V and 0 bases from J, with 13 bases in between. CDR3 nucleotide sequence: TGTGCCAGCATCGCCGACGGGAGCTCCTACAATGAGCAGTTCTTC. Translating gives CASIADGSSYNEQFF.

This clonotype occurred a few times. DNA for the CDR3: TGCGCCAGCAGCTTGGGAGTCGCGGAGACAGGGGTGGAGGGCTACACCTTC. Residues: CASSLGVAETGVEGYTF. This chain joins TRBV5-1 and TRBJ1-2; 8 bases match TRBD1. V was clipped by 0 bases and J by 8 bases; unmatched bases: 15. The germline V gene has CDR1 SGHRS and CDR2 YFSETQ. This CDR3 has 17 amino acids. Based on the CDR3 plus reference TRBV5-1 and TRBJ1-2, the full variable domain is KAGVTQTPRYLIKTRGQQVTLSCSPISGHRSVSWYQQTPGQGLQFLFEYFSETQRNKGNFPGRFSGRQFSNSRSEMNVSTLELGDSALYLCASSLGVAETGVEGYTFGSGTRLTVV.

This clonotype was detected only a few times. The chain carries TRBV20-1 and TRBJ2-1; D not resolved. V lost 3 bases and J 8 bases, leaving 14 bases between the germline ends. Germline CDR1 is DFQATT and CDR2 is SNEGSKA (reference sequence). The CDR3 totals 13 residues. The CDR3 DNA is TGCAGTGCTAGGATGCCAGGCTTCGATGAGCAGTTCTTC. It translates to CSARMPGFDEQFF.

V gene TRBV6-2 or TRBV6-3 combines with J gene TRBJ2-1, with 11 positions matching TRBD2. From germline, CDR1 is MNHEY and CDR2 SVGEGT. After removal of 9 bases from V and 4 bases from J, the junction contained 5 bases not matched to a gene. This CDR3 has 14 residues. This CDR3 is CASLSGRAYNEQFF. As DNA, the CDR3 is TGTGCCAGTCTTAGCGGGAGGGCATACAATGAGCAGTTCTTC.

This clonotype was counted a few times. The CDR3 region is CSAQGARPTDEQYF. The CDR3 nucleotides read TGCAGCGCCCAGGGGGCTAGGCCTACGGATGAGCAGTACTTC. The chain recombines TRBV20-1 with TRBJ2-7, with 8 nucleotides matching TRBD1. The CDR3 length is 14 residues. Germline V gives CDR1 DFQATT, CDR2 SNEGSKA (reference sequence).

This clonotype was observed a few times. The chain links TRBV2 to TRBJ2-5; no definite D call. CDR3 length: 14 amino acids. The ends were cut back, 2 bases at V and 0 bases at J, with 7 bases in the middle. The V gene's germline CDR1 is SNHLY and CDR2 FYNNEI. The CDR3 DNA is TGTGCCAGCAGTGAAAGTCAGTACCAAGAGACCCAGTACTTC. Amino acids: CASSESQYQETQYF.

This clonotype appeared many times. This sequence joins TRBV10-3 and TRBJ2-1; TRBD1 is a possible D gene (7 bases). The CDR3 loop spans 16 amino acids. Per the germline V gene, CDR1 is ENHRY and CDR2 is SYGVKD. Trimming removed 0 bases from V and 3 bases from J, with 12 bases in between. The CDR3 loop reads CAISESEGQIYNEQFF. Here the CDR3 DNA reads TGTGCCATCAGTGAGTCGGAGGGACAGATCTACAATGAGCAGTTCTTC.

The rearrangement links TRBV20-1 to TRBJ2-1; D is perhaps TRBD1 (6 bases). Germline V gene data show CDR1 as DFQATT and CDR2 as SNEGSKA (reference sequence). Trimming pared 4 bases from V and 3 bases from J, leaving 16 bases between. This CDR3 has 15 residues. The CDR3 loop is CSAKVHRVSYNEQFF. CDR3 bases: TGCAGTGCTAAAGTTCACAGGGTGAGCTACAATGAGCAGTTCTTC.

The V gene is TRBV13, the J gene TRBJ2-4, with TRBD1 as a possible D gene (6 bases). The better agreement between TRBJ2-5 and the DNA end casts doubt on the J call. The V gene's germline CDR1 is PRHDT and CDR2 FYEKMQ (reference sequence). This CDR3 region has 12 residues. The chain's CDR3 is CASEDSGKTQYF. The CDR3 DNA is TGTGCCAGCGAGGACAGTGGCAAGACCCAGTACTTC.

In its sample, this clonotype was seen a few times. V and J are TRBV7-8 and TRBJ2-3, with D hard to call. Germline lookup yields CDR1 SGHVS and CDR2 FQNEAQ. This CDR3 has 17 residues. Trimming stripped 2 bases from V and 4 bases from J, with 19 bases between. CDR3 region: CASSLFSVRTLPDTQYF. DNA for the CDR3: TGTGCCAGCAGCTTATTCAGTGTGAGGACCCTGCCAGATACGCAGTATTTT.

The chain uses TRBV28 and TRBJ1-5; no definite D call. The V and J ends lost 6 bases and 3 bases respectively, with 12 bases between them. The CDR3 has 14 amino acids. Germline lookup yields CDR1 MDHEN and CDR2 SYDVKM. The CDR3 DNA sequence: TGTGCCAGCAGAAAAGGGCTGCTCAATCAGCCCCAGCATTTT. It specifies CASRKGLLNQPQHF.

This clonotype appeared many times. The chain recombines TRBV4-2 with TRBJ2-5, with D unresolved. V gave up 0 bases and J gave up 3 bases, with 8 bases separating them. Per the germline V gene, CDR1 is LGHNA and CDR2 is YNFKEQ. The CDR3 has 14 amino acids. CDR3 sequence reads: CASSQDSSEETQYF. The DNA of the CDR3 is TGTGCCAGCAGCCAAGACAGCAGCGAAGAGACCCAGTACTTC.

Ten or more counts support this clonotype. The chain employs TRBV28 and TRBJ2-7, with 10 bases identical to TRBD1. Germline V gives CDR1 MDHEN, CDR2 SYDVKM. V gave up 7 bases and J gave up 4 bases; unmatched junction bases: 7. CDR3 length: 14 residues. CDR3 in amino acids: CASTDRGRGYEQYF. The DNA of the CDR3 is TGTGCCAGCACCGACAGGGGGCGAGGTTACGAGCAGTACTTC.

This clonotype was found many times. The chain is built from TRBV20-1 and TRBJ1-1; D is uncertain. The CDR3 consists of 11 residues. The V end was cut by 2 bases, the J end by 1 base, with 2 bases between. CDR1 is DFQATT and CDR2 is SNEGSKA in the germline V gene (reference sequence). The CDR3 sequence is CSARRNTEAFF. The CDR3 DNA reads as TGCAGTGCTAGACGGAACACTGAAGCTTTCTTT.

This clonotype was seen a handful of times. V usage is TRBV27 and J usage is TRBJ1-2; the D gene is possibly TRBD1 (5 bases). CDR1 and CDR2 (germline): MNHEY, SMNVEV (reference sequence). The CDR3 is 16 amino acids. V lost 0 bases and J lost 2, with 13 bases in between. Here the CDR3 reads CASSLSRQGGNYGYTF. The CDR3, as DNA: TGTGCCAGCAGTTTATCGAGGCAGGGAGGCAACTATGGCTACACCTTC.

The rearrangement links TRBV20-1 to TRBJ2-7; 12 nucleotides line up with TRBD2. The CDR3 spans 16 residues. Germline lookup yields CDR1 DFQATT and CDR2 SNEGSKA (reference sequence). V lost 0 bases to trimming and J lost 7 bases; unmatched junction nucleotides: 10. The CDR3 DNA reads TGCAGTGCTAGAGACCCTAGCGGGGGGGTTAACAATGAGCAGTACTTC. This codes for CSARDPSGGVNNEQYF.